This TCR beta chain was captured in a study of blood T cell repertoires in COVID-19. The germline V gene encodes CDR1 SGDLS and CDR2 YYNGEE. The CDR3 loop spans 13 amino acids. Trimming stripped 3 bases from V and 4 bases from J, with 10 bases between. Assay used: immunoSEQ multiplex PCR; TCRdb lists only in-frame clones, some missing. The table has 200,000 to 300,000 clones, about 90% seen once. What was sequenced was peripheral blood. This chain uses TRBV9 with TRBJ1-2; unclear D gene. The sequence was collected from a woman aged 40 to 50 with acute or convalescent COVID-19. The CDR3 DNA is TGTGCCAGCAGCGCCTCCTCGAGCTATGGCTACACCTTC. This encodes CASSASSSYGYTF.